This T cell receptor beta chain was observed in a study of T cell repertoires in cytomegalovirus infection. Study at large: HLA-B-restricted CMV epitopes that are well studied were used alongside recently identified HLA-C-restricted ones. Through public TCR beta signatures, both CMV infection and matching HLA type were indicated. Overall study findings and caveats: Clonotype analysis showed dominance of the ex vivo response by HLA-C-restricted CMV-specific TCR beta clonotypes.

TCRdb used MiXCR to reprocess the reads, holding one entry per CDR3 protein. Of fewer than 900,000 distinct CDR3 sequences in the sample, about 29% were seen once. This clonotype has only a few counts. No antigen is known for it. Germline CDR1 reads SGHNT; CDR2 reads YYREEE (reference sequence). Trimming took 0 bases from V and 4 from J; bases not matched to a gene: 4. CDR3 length equals 15 residues. The chain links TRBV5-4 to TRBJ2-7; 10 bases map to TRBD1. The source material was cultured CD8+ T cells from PBMCs, sampled from culture after CMV antigen stimulation. This sequence originates from a human donor in good health (CMV status not recorded). Some clones in this sample may be carry-over from other donors' samples. CDR3 sequence (DNA): TGTGCCAGCAGCTTGGGACAGGGGGCGGGGTACGAGCAGTACTTC. This encodes CASSLGQGAGYEQYF.